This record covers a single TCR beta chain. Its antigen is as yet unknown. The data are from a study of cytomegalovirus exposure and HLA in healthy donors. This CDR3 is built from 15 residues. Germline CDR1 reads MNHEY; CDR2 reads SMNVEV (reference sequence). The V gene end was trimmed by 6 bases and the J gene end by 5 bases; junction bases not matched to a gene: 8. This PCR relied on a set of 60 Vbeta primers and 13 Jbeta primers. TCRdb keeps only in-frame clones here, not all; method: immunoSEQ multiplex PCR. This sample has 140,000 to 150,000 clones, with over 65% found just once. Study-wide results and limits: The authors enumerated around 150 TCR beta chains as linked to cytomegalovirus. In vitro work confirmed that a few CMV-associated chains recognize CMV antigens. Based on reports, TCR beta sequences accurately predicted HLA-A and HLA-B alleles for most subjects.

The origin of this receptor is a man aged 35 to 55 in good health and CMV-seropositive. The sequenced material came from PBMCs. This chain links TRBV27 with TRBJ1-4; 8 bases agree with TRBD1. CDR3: CASSLLDRVNEKLFF. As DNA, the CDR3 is TGTGCCAGCAGCCTTTTGGACAGGGTCAATGAAAAACTGTTTTTT.